What follows is one T cell receptor (beta chain) and its context. Documented time point: newly diagnosed GD, antithyroid drugs for less than 3 months. Generation of the TCR library employed RNA extracted from PBMCs. The CDR3 has 13 residues. From germline, CDR1 is LNHDA and CDR2 SQIVND (reference sequence). V dropped 3 bases and J dropped 7; count of bases not matched to a gene: 2. The data belong to a study of regulatory T cells in long-lasting Graves disease. The wider study: For a period under 3 months, newly diagnosed Graves' patients had taken antithyroid drugs.

According to the study, TCR beta libraries were built with iRepertoire HTBI primers and CDR3-region Arm-PCR. TCRdb redid the calling of the multiplex PCR reads with MiXCR, one entry per CDR3 protein. The sample shows just over 600,000 distinct CDR3 sequences, 15% to 20% of them seen only once. This sample also belongs to another study, concerning T cells in Graves' hyperthyroidism and ophthalmopathy. That work adds: Patients were aged 18 to 65, had disease duration under 2 months, and had newly diagnosed hyperthyroidism. During a first-round RT-PCR of the TCR CDR3, the HTBI primer set was used. A model of 13 V-J features distinguished ophthalmopathy from stable hyperthyroidism.

The source material was peripheral blood mononuclear cells (PBMCs), sampled at new diagnosis, from a patient treated with antithyroid drugs. The receptor comes from a woman younger than 45 with Graves disease. The chain is built from TRBV19 and TRBJ2-1, with 8 bases identical to TRBD2. CDR3 region: CASSIGGGNEQFF. As DNA, the CDR3 is TGTGCCAGTAGTATCGGGGGGGGGAATGAGCAGTTCTTC.